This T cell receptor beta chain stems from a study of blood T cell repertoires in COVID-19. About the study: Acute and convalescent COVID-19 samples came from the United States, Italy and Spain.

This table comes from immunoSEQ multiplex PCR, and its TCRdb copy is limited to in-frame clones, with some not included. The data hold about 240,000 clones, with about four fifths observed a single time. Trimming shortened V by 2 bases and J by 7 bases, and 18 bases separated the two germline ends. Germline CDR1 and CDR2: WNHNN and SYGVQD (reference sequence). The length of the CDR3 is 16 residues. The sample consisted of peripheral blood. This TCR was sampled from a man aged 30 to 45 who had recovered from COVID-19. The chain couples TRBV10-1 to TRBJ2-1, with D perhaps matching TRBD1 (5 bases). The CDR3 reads CASSEPGLGRDNEQFF. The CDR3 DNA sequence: TGCGCCAGCAGTGAGCCAGGTCTGGGCAGGGATAATGAGCAGTTCTTC.